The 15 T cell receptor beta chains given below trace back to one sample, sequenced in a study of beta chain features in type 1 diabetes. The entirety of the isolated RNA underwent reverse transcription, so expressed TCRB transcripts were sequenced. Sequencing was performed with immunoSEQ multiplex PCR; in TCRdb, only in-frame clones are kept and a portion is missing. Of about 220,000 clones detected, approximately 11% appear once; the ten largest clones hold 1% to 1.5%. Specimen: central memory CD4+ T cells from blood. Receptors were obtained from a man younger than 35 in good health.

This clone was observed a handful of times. CDR3 region: CASRGLSSTDTQYF. CDR3 bases: TGCGCCAGCAGGGGGTTGTCTAGCACAGATACGCAGTATTTT. This chain connects TRBV5-1 to TRBJ2-3, with D unclear. CDR1 is SGHRS and CDR2 is YFSETQ in the germline V gene. V shed 5 bases and J shed 0 bases, with 10 bases lying between them. There are 14 residues in the CDR3.

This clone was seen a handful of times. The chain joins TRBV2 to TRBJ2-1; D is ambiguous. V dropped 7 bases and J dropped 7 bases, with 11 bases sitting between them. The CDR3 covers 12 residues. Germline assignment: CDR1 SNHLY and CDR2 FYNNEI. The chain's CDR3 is CASKILENEQFF. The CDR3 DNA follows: TGTGCCAGCAAGATACTGGAAAATGAGCAGTTCTTC.

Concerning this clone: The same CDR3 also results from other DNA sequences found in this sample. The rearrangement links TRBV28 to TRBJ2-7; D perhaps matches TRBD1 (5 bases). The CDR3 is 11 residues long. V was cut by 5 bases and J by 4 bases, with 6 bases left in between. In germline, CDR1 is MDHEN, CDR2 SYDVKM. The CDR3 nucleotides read TGTGCCAGCAGTAGGGGATACGAGCAGTACTTC. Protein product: CASSRGYEQYF.

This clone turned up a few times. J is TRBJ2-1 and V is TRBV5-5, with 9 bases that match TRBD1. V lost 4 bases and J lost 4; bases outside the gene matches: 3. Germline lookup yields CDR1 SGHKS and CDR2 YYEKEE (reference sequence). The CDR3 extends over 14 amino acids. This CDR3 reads CASSTGQGYNEQFF. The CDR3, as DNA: TGTGCCAGCAGCACGGGACAGGGATACAATGAGCAGTTCTTC.

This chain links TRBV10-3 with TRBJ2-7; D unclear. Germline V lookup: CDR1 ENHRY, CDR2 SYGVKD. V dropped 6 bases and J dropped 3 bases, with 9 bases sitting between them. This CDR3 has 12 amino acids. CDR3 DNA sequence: TGTGCCATCAGAGATCAAAGCTACGAGCAGTACTTC. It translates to CAIRDQSYEQYF.

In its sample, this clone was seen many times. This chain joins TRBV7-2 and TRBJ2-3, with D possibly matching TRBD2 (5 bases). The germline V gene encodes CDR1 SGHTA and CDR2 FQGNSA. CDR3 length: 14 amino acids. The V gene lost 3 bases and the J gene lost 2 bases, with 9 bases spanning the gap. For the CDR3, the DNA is TGTGCCAGCAGCTTCGTCGACTACACAGATACGCAGTATTTT. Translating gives CASSFVDYTDTQYF.

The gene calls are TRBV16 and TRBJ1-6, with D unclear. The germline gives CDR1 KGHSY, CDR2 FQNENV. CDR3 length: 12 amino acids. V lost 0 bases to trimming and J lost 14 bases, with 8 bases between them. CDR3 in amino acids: CASSQSNLALHF. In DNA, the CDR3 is TGTGCCAGCAGCCAATCGAATCTGGCCCTCCACTTT.

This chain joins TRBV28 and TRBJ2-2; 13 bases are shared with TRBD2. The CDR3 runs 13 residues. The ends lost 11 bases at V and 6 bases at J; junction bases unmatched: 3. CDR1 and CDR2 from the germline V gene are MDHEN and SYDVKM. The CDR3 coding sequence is TGTGCCGCCACTAGCGGGAGGGCCGGGGAGCTGTTTTTT. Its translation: CAATSGRAGELFF.

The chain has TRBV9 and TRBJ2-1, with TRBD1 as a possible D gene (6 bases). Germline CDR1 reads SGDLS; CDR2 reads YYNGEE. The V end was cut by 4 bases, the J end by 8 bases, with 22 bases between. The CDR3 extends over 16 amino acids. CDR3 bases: TGTGCCAGCAGCCCTCCTGGTTACCAGGGGATAGATGAGCAGTTCTTC. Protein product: CASSPPGYQGIDEQFF.

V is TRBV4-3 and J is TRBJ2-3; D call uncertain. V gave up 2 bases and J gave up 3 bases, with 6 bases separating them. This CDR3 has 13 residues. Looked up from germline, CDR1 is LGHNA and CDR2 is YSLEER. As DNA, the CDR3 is TGCGCCAGCAGCCAACCCTGGACAGATACGCAGTATTTT. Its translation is CASSQPWTDTQYF.

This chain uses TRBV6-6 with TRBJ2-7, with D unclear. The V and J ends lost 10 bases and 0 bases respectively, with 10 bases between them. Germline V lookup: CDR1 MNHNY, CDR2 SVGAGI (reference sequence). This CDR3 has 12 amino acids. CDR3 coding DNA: TGTGCCACCGCAGCGAGCTCCTACGAGCAGTACTTC. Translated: CATAASSYEQYF.

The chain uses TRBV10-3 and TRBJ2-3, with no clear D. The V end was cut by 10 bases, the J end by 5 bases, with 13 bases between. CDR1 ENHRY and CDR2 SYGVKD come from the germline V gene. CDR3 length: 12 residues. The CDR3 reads CASSPTGDTQYF. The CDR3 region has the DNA TGTGCCAGCAGCCCGACGGGAGATACGCAGTATTTT.

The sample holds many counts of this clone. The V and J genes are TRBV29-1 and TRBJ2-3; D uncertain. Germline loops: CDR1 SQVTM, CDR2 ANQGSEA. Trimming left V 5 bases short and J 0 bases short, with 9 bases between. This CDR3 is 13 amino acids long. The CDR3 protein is CSVTPSSTDTQYF. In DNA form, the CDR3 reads TGCAGCGTTACCCCCAGCAGCACAGATACGCAGTATTTT.

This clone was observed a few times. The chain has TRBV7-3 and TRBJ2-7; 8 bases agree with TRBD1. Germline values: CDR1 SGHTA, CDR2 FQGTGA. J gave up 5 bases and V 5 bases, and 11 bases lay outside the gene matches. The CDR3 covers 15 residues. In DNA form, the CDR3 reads TGTGCCAGCAGCCCCGGGGCAGGGGGCAGGAACGAGCAGTACTTC. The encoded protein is CASSPGAGGRNEQYF. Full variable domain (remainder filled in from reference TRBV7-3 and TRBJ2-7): GAGVSQTPSNKVTEKGKYVELRCDPISGHTALYWYRQSLGQGPEFLIYFQGTGAADDSGLPNDRFFAVRPEGSVSTLKIQRTERGDSAVYLCASSPGAGGRNEQYFGPGTRLTVT.

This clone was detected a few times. CDR3 protein: CASSREQGAEYGYTF. CDR3 coding DNA: TGTGCCAGCTCACGAGAACAGGGGGCTGAATATGGCTACACCTTC. The gene calls are TRBV18 and TRBJ1-2; 9 positions agree with TRBD1. Germline CDR1 KGHSH, CDR2 LQKENI. CDR3 length: 15 residues. V lost 4 bases to trimming and J lost 5 bases; unmatched junction nucleotides: 8.